Detailed here is one TCR beta chain. Its target is unknown. TCRdb re-called the 5' RACE reads and shows each CDR3 protein once, DNA omitted. The sample table includes 350,000 to 450,000 distinct CDR3 sequences. The data were obtained in a study of T cells expressing NK-cell markers. From germline, CDR1 is SGDLS and CDR2 YYNGEE. The CDR3 consists of 14 residues. Study outcomes and limitations: Several donors' CD3+CD56-NKG2C+ cells were dominated by the same clonotypes. In about six donors, dominant CD3+CD56+NKG2C+ clonotypes ranked among the top 10 CD8+ clonotypes.

This receptor was identified in a man aged 18 to 70 in good health. The V gene is TRBV9, the J gene TRBJ1-2; TCRdb returns TRBD1, unconfirmable since there is no DNA. Sequencing was done on a sample of blood T cells: a sorted CD56 or NKG2C T cell subset, CD4+ or CD8+ T cells, or bulk PBMC T cells (not recorded which). Here the CDR3 reads CASSPFGGRDGYTF.